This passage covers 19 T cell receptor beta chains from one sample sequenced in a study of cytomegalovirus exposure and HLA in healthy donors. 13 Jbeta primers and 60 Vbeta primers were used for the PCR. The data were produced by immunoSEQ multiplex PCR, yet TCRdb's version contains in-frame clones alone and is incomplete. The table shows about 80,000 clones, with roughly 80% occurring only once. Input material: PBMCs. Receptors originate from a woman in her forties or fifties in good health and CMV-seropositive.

The CDR3 DNA reads as TGCGCCAGCAGCCCCAGGGGGATCCATGAGCAGTTCTTC. Its translation is CASSPRGIHEQFF. The chain joins TRBV5-1 to TRBJ2-1; 7 bases fit TRBD1. CDR3 length: 13 residues. Looked up from germline, CDR1 is SGHRS and CDR2 is YFSETQ. The J segment lost 8 bases and the V segment lost 4 bases, leaving 6 bases of the junction unmatched.

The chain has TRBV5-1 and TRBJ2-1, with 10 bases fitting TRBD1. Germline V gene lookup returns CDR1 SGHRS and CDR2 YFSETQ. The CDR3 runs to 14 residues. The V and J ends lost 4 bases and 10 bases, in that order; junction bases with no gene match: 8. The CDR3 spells CASSPRQGAGEQFF. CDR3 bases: TGCGCCAGCAGCCCTAGACAGGGGGCAGGGGAGCAGTTCTTC.

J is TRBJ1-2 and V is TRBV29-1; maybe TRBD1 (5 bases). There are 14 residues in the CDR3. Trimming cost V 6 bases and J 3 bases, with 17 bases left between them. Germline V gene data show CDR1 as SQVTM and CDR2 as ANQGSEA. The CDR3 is CSVGGGGVDYGYTF. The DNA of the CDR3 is TGCAGCGTGGGGGGGGGAGGGGTGGACTATGGCTACACCTTC. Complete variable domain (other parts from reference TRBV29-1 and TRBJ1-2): SAVISQKPSRDICQRGTSLTIQCQVDSQVTMMFWYRQQPGQSLTLIATANQGSEATYESGFVIDKFPISRPNLTFSTLTVSNMSPEDSSIYLCSVGGGGVDYGYTFGSGTRLTVV.

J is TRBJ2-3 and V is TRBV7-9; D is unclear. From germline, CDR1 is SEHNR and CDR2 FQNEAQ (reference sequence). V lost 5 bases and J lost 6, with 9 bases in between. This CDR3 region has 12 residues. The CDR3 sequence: CASSPRGDTQYF. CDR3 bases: TGTGCCAGCAGCCCTAGAGGCGATACGCAGTATTTT.

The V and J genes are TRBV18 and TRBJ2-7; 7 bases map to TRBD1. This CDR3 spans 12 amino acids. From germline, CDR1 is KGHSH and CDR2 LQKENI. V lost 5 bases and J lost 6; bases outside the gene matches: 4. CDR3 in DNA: TGTGCCAGCTCAACAGGGGACGCCGAGCAGTACGTC. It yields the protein CASSTGDAEQYV.

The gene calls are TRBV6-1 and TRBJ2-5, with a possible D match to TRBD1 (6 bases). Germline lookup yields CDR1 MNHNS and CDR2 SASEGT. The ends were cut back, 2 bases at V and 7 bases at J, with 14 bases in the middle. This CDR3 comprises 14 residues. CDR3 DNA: TGTGCCAGCAGTGAAAGGGGGTCGAGAGGGACCCAGTACTTC. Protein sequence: CASSERGSRGTQYF.

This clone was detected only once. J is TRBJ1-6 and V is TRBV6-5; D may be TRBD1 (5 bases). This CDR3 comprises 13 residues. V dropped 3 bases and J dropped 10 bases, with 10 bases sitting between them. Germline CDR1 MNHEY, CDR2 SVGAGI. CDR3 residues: CASSYTGSSPLHF. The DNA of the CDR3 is TGTGCCAGCAGTTATACAGGCTCCTCACCCCTCCACTTT.

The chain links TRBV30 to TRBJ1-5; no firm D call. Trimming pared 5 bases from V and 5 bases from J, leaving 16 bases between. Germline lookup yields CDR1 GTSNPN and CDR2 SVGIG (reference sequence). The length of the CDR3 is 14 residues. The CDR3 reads CAWGTGFPYQPQHF. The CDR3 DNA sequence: TGTGCCTGGGGAACCGGGTTTCCCTATCAGCCCCAGCATTTT.

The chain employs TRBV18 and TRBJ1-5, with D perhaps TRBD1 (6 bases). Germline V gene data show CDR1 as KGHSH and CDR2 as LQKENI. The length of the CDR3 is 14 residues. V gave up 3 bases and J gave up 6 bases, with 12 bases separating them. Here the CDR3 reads CASSPQGSVQPQHF. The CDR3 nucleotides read TGTGCCAGCTCACCGCAGGGGTCGGTTCAGCCCCAGCATTTT.

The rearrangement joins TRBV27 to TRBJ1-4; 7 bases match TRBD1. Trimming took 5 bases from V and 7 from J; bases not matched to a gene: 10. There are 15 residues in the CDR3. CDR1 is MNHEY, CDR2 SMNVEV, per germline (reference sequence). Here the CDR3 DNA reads TGTGCCAGCAGTCCGGGACAGTACCGGCTTGAAAAACTGTTTTTT. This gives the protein CASSPGQYRLEKLFF.

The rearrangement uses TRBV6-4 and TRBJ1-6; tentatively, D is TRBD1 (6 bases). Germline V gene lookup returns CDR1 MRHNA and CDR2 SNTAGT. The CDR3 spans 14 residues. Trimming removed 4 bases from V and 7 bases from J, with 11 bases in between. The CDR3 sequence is CASSVQGTNSPLHF. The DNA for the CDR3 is TGTGCCAGCAGTGTACAGGGCACCAATTCACCCCTCCACTTT.

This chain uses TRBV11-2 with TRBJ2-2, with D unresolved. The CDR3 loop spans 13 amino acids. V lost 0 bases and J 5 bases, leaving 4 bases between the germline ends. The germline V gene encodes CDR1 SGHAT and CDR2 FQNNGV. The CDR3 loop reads CASSLDRTGELFF. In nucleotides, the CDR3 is TGTGCCAGCAGCTTAGACCGTACCGGGGAGCTGTTTTTT.

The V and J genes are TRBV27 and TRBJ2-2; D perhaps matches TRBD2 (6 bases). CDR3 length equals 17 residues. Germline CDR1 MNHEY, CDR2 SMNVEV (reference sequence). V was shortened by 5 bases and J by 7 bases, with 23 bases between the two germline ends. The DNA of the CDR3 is TGTGCCAGCAGTCAGCCCCTGGGACTCCCAGTCGTCGGGGAGCTGTTTTTT. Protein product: CASSQPLGLPVVGELFF.

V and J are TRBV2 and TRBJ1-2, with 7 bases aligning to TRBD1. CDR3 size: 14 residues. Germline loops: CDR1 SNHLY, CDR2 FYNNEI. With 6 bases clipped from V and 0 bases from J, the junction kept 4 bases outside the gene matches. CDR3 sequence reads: CASRAGTANYGYTF. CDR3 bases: TGTGCCAGCAGGGCCGGGACAGCTAACTATGGCTACACCTTC.

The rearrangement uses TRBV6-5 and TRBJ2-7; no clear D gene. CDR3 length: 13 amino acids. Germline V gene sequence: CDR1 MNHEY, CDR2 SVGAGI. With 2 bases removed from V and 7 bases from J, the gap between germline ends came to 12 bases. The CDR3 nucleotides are TGTGCCAGCAGTTACACCCCATGGAGTGAGCAGTACGTC. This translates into CASSYTPWSEQYV.

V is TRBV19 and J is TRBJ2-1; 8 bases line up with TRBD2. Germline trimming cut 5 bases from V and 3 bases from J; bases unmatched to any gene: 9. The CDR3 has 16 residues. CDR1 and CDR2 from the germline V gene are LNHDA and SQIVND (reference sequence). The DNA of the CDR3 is TGTGCCAGTAGTTTGCGGGCGGGGGGAAGCTACAATGAGCAGTTCTTC. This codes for CASSLRAGGSYNEQFF.

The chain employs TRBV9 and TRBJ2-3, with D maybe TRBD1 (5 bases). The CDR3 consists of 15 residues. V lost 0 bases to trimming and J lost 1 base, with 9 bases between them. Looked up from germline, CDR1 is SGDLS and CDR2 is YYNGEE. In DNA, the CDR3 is TGTGCCAGCAGCGTAGCAGGGTCTGGCACAGATACGCAGTATTTT. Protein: CASSVAGSGTDTQYF.

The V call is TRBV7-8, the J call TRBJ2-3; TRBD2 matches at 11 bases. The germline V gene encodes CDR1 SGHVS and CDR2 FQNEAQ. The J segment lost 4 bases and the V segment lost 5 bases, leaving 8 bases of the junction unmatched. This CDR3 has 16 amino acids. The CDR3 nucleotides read TGTGCCAGCAGCACACAACTAGCGGGAGCGGCAGATACGCAGTATTTT. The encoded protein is CASSTQLAGAADTQYF.

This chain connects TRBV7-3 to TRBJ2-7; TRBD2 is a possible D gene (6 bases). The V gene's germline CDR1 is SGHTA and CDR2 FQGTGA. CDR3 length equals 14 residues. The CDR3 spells CASSIRGCITGVAV. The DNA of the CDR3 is TGTGCCAGCAGCATACGGGGGTGTATTACGGGGGTGGCTGTC.